This T cell receptor (beta chain) derives from a study of cytomegalovirus exposure and HLA in healthy donors. Study at large: The approximately 120 validation repertoires, a later analysis reported, used the same platform as the approximately 670 first-cohort repertoires.

The ends were cut back, 6 bases at V and 5 bases at J, with 24 bases in the middle. CDR1 SGHDT and CDR2 YYEEEE come from the germline V gene. The CDR3 runs 17 residues. The donors were members of the validation cohort comprising over 100 subjects, separate from the roughly 640-subject first cohort. A word on this clone: As yet, its antigen is unknown.

General study results and limits: Researchers counted around 180 TCR beta chains as cytomegalovirus-associated. The finding came from a later analysis; first-cohort TCR clusters tended to co-occur in the approximately 120 validation repertoires.

TCRdb keeps only in-frame clones here, not all; method: immunoSEQ multiplex PCR. This sample has approximately 200,000 clones; approximately 88% occur once, and the top ten carry about 7%. The receptor comes from a man younger than 30 in good health and CMV-seropositive. The specimen sequenced was PBMCs. The J gene is TRBJ2-1, the V gene TRBV5-6, with a tentative D call TRBD2 (7 bases). The CDR3 sequence is CASTLVGGREFNNEQFF. The DNA of the CDR3 is TGTGCCAGCACCCTAGTGGGGGGGCGGGAGTTTAACAATGAGCAGTTCTTC. Combining the CDR3 with reference TRBV5-6 and TRBJ2-1 gives the whole variable domain DAGVTQSPTHLIKTRGQQVTLRCSPKSGHDTVSWYQQALGQGPQFIFQYYEEEERQRGNFPDRFSGHQFPNYSSELNVNALLLGDSALYLCASTLVGGREFNNEQFFGPGTRLTVL.